This T cell receptor (beta chain) was identified in a study of shared clonotypes between healthy human individuals. On the study more broadly: For every donor, three CD4 naive, three CD4 memory, two CD8 naive and one CD8 memory plates were used. Study conclusions and caveats: A small donor pool kept down the genetic and exposure-history diversity that was represented.

Notes on this clone: Its antigen is still unknown.

Trimming pared 2 bases from V and 0 bases from J, leaving 8 bases between. This CDR3 is 15 amino acids long. CDR1 SGHVS and CDR2 FQNEAQ come from the germline V gene. The assay used deep level. Splitting of each subset's genomic DNA was done evenly across several immunoSEQ plates. Method: immunoSEQ multiplex PCR; TCRdb's copy keeps in-frame clones and lacks some. The sample holds approximately 2,000,000 clones; around 93% are singletons and the top ten take approximately 1.6%. Cells designated naive CD8 were CD45RO-negative and were positively selected for CCR7, with terminally differentiated effector memory CD45RA+ cells excluded.

The V call is TRBV7-8, the J call TRBJ2-1; D not resolved. This sequence was found in a man between 18 and 35 years old in good health. Some clones in this sample may be carry-over from other donors' samples. The source material was naive CD8+ T cells from PBMCs. This CDR3 reads CASSLIRSSYNEQFF. Written as DNA, the CDR3 is TGTGCCAGCAGCTTAATCCGGAGCTCCTACAATGAGCAGTTCTTC.